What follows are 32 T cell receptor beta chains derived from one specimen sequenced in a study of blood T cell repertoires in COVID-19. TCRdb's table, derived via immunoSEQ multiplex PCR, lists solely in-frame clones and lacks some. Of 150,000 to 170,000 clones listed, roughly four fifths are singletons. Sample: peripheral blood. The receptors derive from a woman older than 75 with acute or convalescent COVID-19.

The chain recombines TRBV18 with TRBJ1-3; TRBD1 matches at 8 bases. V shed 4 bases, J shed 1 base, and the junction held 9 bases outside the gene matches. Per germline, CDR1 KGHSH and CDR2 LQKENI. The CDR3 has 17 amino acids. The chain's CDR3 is CASSQGQERSSGNTIYF. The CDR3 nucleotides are TGTGCCAGCTCACAGGGACAGGAGAGGAGTTCTGGAAACACCATATATTTT.

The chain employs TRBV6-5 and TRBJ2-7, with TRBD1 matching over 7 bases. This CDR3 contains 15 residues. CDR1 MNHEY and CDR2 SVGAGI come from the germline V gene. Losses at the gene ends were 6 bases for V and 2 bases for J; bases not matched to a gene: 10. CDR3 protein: CASSRSTGRTYEQYF. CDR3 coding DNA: TGTGCCAGCAGCCGATCGACAGGGCGAACCTACGAGCAGTACTTC.

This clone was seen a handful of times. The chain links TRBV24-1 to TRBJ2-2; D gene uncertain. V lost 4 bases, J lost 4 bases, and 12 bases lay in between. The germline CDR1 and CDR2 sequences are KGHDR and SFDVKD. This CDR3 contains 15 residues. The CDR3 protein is CATSDTNTGTGELFF. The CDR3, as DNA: TGTGCCACCAGTGACACTAATACGGGCACCGGGGAGCTGTTTTTT.

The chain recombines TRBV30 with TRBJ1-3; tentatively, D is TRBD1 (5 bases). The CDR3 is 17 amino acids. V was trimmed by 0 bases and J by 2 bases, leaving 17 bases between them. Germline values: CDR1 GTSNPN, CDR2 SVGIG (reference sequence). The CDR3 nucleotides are TGTGCCTGGAGTGTCAGGTCAGGGAGGTTCCCTGGAAACACCATATATTTT. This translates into CAWSVRSGRFPGNTIYF.

This CDR3 is CASSFGYGSAQYF. The CDR3 DNA reads TGTGCCAGCAGCTTCGGGTATGGGTCGGCTCAGTACTTC. The chain couples TRBV7-2 to TRBJ2-5; D gene uncertain. Germline CDR1 reads SGHTA; CDR2 reads FQGNSA. This CDR3 has 13 residues. Trimming took off 3 bases at V and 11 bases at J, with 16 bases between the two ends.

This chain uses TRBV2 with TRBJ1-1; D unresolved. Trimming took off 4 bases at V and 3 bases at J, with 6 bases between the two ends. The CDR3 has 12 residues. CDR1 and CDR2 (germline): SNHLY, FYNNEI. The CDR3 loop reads CASSAEDTEAFF. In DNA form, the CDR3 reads TGTGCCAGCAGTGCAGAGGACACTGAAGCTTTCTTT.

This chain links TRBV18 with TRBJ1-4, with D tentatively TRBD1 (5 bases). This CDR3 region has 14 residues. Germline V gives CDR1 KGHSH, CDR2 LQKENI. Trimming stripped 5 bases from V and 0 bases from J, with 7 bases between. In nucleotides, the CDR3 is TGTGCCAGCTCAACAGGTGCAACTAATGAAAAACTGTTTTTT. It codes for CASSTGATNEKLFF.

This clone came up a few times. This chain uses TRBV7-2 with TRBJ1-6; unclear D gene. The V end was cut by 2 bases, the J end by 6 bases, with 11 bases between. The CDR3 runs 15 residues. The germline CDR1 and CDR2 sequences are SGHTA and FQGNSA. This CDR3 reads CASSLRGPINSPLHF. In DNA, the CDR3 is TGTGCCAGCAGCTTAAGAGGTCCGATTAATTCACCCCTCCACTTT.

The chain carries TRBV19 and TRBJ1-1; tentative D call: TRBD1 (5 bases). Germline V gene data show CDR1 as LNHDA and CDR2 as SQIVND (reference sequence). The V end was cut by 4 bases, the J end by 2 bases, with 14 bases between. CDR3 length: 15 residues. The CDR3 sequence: CASSTHDRINTEAFF. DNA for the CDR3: TGTGCCAGTAGTACCCACGACAGAATAAACACTGAAGCTTTCTTT. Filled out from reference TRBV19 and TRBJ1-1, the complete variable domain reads DGGITQSPKYLFRKEGQNVTLSCEQNLNHDAMYWYRQDPGQGLRLIYYSQIVNDFQKGDIAEGYSVSREKKESFPLTVTSAQKNPTAFYLCASSTHDRINTEAFFGQGTRLTVV.

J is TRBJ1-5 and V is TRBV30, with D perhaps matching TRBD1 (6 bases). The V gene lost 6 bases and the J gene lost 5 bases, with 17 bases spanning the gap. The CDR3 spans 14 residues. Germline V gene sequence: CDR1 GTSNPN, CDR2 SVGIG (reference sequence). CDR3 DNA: TGTGCCTGCAGAGGGGGGGGGACGGATCAGCCCCAGCATTTT. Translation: CACRGGGTDQPQHF. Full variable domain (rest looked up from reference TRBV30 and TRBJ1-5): SQTIHQWPATLVQPVGSPLSLECTVEGTSNPNLYWYRQAAGRGLQLLFYSVGIGQISSEVPQNLSASRPQDRQFILSSKKLLLSDSGFYLCACRGGGTDQPQHFGDGTRLSIL.

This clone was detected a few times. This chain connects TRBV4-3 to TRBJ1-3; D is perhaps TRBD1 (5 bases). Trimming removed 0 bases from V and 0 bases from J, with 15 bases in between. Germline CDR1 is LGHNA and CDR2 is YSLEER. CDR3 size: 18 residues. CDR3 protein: CASSQDQSGPSSGNTIYF. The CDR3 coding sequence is TGCGCCAGCAGCCAAGATCAGTCAGGGCCGAGCTCTGGAAACACCATATATTTT.

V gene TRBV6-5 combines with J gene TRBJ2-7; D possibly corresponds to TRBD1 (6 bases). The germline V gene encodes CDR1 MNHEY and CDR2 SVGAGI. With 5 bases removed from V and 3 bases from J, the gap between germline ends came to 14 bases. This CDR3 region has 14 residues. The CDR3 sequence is CASSIEDSLYEQYF. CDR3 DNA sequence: TGTGCCAGCAGTATAGAGGACAGCCTCTACGAGCAGTACTTC.

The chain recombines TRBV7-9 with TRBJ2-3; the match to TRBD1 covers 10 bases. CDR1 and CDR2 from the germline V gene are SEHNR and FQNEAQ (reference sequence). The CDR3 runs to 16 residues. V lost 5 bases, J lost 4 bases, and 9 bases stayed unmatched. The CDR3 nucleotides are TGTGCCAGCAGCCCCTGGACAGGGGGGAGCGCAGATACGCAGTATTTT. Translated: CASSPWTGGSADTQYF.

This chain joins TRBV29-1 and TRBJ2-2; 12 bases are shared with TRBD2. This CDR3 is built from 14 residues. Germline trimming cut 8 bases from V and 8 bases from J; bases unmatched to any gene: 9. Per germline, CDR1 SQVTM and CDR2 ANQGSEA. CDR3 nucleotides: TGCAGCACGATGGCGACTAGCGGGAGTGGGGAGCTGTTTTTT. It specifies CSTMATSGSGELFF.

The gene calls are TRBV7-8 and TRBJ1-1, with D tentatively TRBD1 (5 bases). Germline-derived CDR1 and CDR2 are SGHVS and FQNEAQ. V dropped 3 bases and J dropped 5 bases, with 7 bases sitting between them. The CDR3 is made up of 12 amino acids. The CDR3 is CASSLTETEAFF. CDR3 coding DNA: TGTGCCAGCAGCTTGACAGAAACTGAAGCTTTCTTT.

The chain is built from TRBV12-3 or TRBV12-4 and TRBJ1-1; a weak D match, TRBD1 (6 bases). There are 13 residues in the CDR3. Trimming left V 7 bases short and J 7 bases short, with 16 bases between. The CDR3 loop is CASTRTVISEAFF. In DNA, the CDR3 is TGTGCCAGCACGAGGACAGTGATAAGTGAAGCTTTCTTT.

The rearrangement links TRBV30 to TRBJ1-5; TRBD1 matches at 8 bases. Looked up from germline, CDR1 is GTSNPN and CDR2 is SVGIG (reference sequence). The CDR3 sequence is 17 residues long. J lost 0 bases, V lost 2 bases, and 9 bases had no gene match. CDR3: CAWSPRTGTGSNQPQHF. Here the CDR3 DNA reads TGTGCCTGGAGTCCCCGGACAGGGACCGGTAGCAATCAGCCCCAGCATTTT.

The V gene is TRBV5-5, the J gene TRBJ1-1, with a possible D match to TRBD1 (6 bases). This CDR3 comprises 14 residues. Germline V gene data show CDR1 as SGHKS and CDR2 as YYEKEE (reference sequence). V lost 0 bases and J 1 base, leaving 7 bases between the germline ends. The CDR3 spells CASSLDRANTEAFF. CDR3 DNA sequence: TGTGCCAGCAGCTTGGACAGGGCGAACACTGAAGCTTTCTTT.

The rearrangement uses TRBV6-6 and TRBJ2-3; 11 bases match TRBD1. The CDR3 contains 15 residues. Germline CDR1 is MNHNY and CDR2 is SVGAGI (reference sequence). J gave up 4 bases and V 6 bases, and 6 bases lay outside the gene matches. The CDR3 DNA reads TGTGCCAGCAGGGGACAGGGGGGAGAAGCAGATACGCAGTATTTT. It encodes CASRGQGGEADTQYF.

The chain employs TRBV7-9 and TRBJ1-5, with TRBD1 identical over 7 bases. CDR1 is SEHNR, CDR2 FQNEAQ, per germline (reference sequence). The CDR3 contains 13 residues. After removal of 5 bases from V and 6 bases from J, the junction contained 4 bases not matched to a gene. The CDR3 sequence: CASSLQGSQPQHF. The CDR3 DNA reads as TGTGCCAGCAGCCTACAGGGGAGTCAGCCCCAGCATTTT.

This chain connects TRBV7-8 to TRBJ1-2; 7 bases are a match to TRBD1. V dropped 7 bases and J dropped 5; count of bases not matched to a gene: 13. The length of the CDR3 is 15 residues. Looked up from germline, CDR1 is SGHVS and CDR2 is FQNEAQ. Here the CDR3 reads CASNEQGILGYGYTF. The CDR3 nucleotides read TGTGCCAGCAACGAACAGGGGATCTTAGGGTATGGCTACACCTTC.

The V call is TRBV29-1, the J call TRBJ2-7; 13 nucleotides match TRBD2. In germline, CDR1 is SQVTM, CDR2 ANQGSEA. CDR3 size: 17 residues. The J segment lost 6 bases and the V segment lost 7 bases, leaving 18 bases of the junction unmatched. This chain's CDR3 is CSALDLWTSGSNREQYF. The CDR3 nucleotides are TGCAGCGCCTTAGACCTCTGGACTAGCGGGAGTAATCGCGAGCAGTACTTC.

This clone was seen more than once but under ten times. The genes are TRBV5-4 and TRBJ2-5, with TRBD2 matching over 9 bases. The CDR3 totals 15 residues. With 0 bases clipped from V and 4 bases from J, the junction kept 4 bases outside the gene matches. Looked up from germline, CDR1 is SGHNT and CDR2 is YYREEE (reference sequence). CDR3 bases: TGTGCCAGCAGCTTGGGCGGGGGGGCCGGAGAGACCCAGTACTTC. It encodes CASSLGGGAGETQYF.

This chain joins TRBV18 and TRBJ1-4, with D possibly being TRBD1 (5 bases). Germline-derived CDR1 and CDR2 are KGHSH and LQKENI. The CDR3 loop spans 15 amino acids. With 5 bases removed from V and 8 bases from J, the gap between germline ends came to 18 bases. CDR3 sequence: CASSDNLQASEKLFF. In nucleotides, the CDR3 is TGTGCCAGCTCAGACAACTTACAGGCGTCGGAAAAACTGTTTTTT. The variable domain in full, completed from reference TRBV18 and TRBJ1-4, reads NAGVMQNPRHLVRRRGQEARLRCSPMKGHSHVYWYRQLPEEGLKFMVYLQKENIIDESGMPKERFSAEFPKEGPSILRIQQVVRGDSAAYFCASSDNLQASEKLFFGSGTQLSVL.

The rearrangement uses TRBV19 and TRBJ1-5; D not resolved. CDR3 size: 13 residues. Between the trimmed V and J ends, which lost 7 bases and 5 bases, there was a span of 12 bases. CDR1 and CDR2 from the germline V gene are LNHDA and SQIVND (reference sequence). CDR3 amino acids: CASTWQAYQPQHF. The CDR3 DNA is TGTGCCAGTACCTGGCAGGCGTATCAGCCCCAGCATTTT.

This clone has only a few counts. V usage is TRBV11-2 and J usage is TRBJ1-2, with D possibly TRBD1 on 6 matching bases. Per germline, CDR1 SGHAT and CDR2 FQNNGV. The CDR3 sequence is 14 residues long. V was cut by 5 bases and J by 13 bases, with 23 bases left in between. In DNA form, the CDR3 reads TGTGCCAGCAGCAACATGGGGGCCACCCCCCTCTTCACCTTC. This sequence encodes CASSNMGATPLFTF.

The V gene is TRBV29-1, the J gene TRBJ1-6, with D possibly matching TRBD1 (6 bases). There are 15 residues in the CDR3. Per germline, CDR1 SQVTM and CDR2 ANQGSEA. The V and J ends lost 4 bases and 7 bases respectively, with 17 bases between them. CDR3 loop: CSVAWGQGRNSPLHF. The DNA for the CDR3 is TGCAGCGTTGCTTGGGGGCAGGGCAGAAATTCACCCCTCCACTTT.

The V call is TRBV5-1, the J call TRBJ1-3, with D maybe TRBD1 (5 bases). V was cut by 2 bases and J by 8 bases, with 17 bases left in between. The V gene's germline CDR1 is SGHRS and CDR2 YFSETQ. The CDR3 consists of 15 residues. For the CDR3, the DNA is TGCGCCAGCAGCTTTCGACAGCAGGACCTGGACACCATATATTTT. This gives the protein CASSFRQQDLDTIYF.

The CDR3 loop reads CASSYTSGVFDEQFF. CDR3 DNA: TGTGCCAGCAGTTACACTAGCGGGGTATTCGATGAGCAGTTCTTC. The chain employs TRBV6-5 and TRBJ2-1, with 10 bases aligning to TRBD2. CDR1 and CDR2 (germline): MNHEY, SVGAGI. V was clipped by 2 bases and J by 8 bases; unmatched bases: 6. The CDR3 length is 15 residues.

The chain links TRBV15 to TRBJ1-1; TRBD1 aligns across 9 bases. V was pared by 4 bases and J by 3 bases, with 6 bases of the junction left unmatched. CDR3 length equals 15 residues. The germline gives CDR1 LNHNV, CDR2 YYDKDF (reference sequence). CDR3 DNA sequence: TGTGCCACCAGCAACTTGGGACAGGGAGACACTGAAGCTTTCTTT. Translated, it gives CATSNLGQGDTEAFF.

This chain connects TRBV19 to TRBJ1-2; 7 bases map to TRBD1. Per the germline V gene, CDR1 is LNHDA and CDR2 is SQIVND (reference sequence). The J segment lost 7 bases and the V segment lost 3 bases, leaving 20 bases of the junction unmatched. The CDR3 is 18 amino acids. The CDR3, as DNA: TGTGCCAGTAGTATCCGCTACCTCTCGGCAGGGGGTTTTGGTGGCTACACCTTC. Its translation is CASSIRYLSAGGFGGYTF.

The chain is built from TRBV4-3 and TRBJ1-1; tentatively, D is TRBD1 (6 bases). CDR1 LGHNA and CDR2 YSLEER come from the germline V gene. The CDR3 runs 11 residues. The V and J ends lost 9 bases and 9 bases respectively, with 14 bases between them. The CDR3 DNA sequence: TGCGCCAGTGCTCTCGGGGGGCAAGCTTTCTTT. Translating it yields CASALGGQAFF.